These 5 T cell receptor beta chains share one sample of origin, sequenced in a study of blood T cell repertoires in COVID-19. Repertoires were generated with immunoSEQ multiplex PCR, while TCRdb's copy carries only in-frame clones and drops some. The table has approximately 140,000 clones, approximately 83% seen once. Sequences were obtained from peripheral blood. Every receptor here comes from a human donor in a cohort sampled during active COVID-19.

This chain uses TRBV7-9 with TRBJ2-4; TRBD1 might be the D (5 bases). The V end was cut by 4 bases, the J end by 1 base, with 11 bases between. The CDR3 has 15 amino acids. Looked up from germline, CDR1 is SEHNR and CDR2 is FQNEAQ (reference sequence). Written as DNA, the CDR3 is TGTGCCAGCAGCTCGAGCAGGGTCGCCAAAAACATTCAGTACTTC. It is translated as CASSSSRVAKNIQYF.

The chain links TRBV5-1 to TRBJ2-7; TRBD1 is a possible D gene (7 bases). This CDR3 spans 15 amino acids. Trimming shortened V by 0 bases and J by 6 bases, and 16 bases separated the two germline ends. The germline CDR1 and CDR2 sequences are SGHRS and YFSETQ. CDR3 DNA: TGCGCCAGCAGCTTGGATGGGACAGCGGGTATCGAGCAGTACTTC. Its protein is CASSLDGTAGIEQYF.

The V call is TRBV7-8, the J call TRBJ1-1, with 7 bases fitting TRBD1. Germline loops: CDR1 SGHVS, CDR2 FQNEAQ. Trimming took 5 bases from V and 7 from J; bases not matched to a gene: 7. The CDR3 spans 13 residues. The CDR3 nucleotides read TGTGCCAGCAGCGCGATACAGGGGCATGAAGCTTTCTTT. It encodes CASSAIQGHEAFF.

The chain carries TRBV10-3 and TRBJ2-1; tentatively, D is TRBD1 (5 bases). Deletions cut 0 bases from V and 5 bases from J, with 8 bases between. The CDR3 is 14 amino acids. Germline CDR1 ENHRY, CDR2 SYGVKD. The DNA of the CDR3 is TGTGCCATCAGTGAGTCGATAGGGGACAATGAGCAGTTCTTC. Amino acids: CAISESIGDNEQFF.

The genes are TRBV4-1 and TRBJ1-5; D gene uncertain. The CDR3 is 13 amino acids. Germline values: CDR1 MGHRA, CDR2 YSYEKL. Trimming removed 4 bases from V and 1 base from J, with 5 bases in between. CDR3 sequence (DNA): TGCGCCAGCAGCCGGCAGAGCAATCAGCCCCAGCATTTT. Amino acid sequence: CASSRQSNQPQHF.